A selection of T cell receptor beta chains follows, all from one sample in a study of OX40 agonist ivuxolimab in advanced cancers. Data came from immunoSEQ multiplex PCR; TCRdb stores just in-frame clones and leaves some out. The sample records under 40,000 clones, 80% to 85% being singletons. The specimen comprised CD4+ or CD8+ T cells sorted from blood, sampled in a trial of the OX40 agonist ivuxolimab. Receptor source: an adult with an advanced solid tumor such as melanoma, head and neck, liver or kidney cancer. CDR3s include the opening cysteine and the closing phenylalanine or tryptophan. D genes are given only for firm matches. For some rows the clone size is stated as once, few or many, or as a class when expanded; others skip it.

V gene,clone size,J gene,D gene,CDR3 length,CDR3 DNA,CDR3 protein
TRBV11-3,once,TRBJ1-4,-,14,TGTGCCAGCAGCCCAGGGGCCGACAATGAAAAACTGTTTTTT,CASSPGADNEKLFF
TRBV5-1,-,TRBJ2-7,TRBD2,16,TGCGCCAGCAGCTTGGTAGTAGCGGGAGCCTCCTACGAGCAGTACTTC,CASSLVVAGASYEQYF
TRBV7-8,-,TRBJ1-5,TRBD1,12,TGTGCCAGCAGGACAGGGAATCAGCCCCAGCATTTT,CASRTGNQPQHF
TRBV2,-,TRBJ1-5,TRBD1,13,TGTGCCAGGGGACAGGGGAGCAATCAGCCCCAGCATTTT,CARGQGSNQPQHF
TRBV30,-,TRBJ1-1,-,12,TGTGCCTGGAGTGATAGGGGGACTGAAGCTTTCTTT,CAWSDRGTEAFF
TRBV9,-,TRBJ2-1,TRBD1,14,TGTGCCAGCAACGTCTTCCGAGACAGGGGTGAGCAGTTCTTC,CASNVFRDRGEQFF
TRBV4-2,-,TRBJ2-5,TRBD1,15,TGTGCCAGCAGCCACACACAGGGGGCCAGAGAGACCCAGTACTTC,CASSHTQGARETQYF
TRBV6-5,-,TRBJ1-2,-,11,TGTGCCAGCAGTCAGGGCTATGGCTACACCTTC,CASSQGYGYTF
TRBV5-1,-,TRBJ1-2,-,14,TGCGCCAGCAGCCCGGGTAGGACTTACTATGGCTACACCTTC,CASSPGRTYYGYTF
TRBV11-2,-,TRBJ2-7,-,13,TGTGCCAGCAGCTTCAACACCCGGGAGGAGCAGTACTTC,CASSFNTREEQYF
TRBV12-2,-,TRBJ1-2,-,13,TGTGCAAGTCGCTTAGCTTTCGACACCCCGGTCGGCTTC,CASRLAFDTPVGF
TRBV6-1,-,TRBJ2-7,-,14,TGTGCCAGCAGGGCGGGACCGAGCTCCTACGAGCAGTACTTC,CASRAGPSSYEQYF
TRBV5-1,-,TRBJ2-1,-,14,TGCGCCAGCAGCTTGCCACGGGAATACAATGAGCAGTTCTTC,CASSLPREYNEQFF
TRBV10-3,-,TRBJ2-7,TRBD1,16,TGTGCCATCAGTGTACGAGCCGGGACAGGGCACTACGAGCAGTACTTC,CAISVRAGTGHYEQYF